This TCR beta chain appears in the sequencing data of a study of blood T cells in healthy people across ages (dated by TCRdb to the mid-2010s). The study in broad terms: Template switching captured roughly one uniquely barcoded TCR beta cDNA molecule per two T cells in model experiments. Using deep sequencing normalized with unique cDNA molecular identifiers, the study measured how TCR beta repertoire diversity changes with age. Donors were grouped into four age groups: young (average about 15 years), middle-aged (roughly 40), aged (around 62) and long-lived (less than 85). Donors of different ages were randomly distributed across sequencing lanes to avoid experimental bias. Two additional independent replicas of 1 million unique cDNA reads from the same blood draw were analyzed for two donors (one aged 18 to 30 and one aged 80 or older). Study-wide findings and limitations: Since profiling was done on bulk unsorted PBMCs, naive and antigen-experienced compartments could not be conclusively compared. Estimates of total diversity based on one million sequenced T cells were regarded as lower bounds and as underestimates. Because the CMV infection status of the donors was unknown, age-related changes in expanded clonotypes may potentially have been confounded. Observed TCR beta diversity per million T cells fell roughly linearly with age, and a significant reduction was already apparent by age around 40. Compared with the aged group, the long-lived group had more naive CD4+ T cells, fewer expanded clones and increased TCR diversity, suggesting age selection. A strong correlation was found between observed TCR beta diversity and the percentage of naive T cells measured by flow cytometry.

V loses 5 bases at its end and J loses 7 bases; junction bases beyond the gene matches: 10. The CDR3 numbers 14 residues from cysteine through phenylalanine. The retained sequence is limited to the CDR3, 42 bases, with the frame set at the first base. CDR1 and CDR2 (MNHEY, SMNVEV) derive from the germline V gene (reference sequence). In this sample, this clonotype turned up a few times. Its antigen target is currently unknown. Within one base of it there is no much larger clone, and no base qualities were kept. The 40 or so donors, aged roughly 6 to 90 years, were systemically healthy Caucasian individuals from Russia. Each donor gave ten milliliters of peripheral blood, collected into EDTA-treated Vacutainer tubes. Ficoll-Paque density-gradient centrifugation was used to isolate PBMCs, with at least 7 million per sample. Trizol reagent was used to extract total RNA from the PBMCs, yielding at least 6 micrograms per sample. The percentages of naive CD45RAhigh/CD27high T cells were determined by flow cytometry on a PBMC aliquot from every donor.

The library was built by means of 5' RACE. This sample was sequenced with an Illumina HiSeq 2500. The second PCR ran for about 7 to 11 cycles and used a J-beta primer mix along with a sample-barcoded 5' primer. A unique molecular identifier was introduced onto each TCR beta cDNA molecule by a template-switch 5' adaptor carrying 12 random nucleotides. Each sample yielded at least 3 million CDR3-containing paired-end reads. First-strand cDNA was synthesized from all RNA with the Mint cDNA synthesis kit, primed by a TRBC-specific oligonucleotide. After uracil-DNA glycosylase treatment, a first 18-cycle PCR used universal primers M1SS and BC2_uni_R on all cDNA. The authors processed their data as follows. Normalization of each sample was performed by random selection of 1 million high-quality reads, each carrying a distinct molecular identifier. Instead of being binned into consensus sequences, reads with shared molecular identifiers were discarded. MiTCR, run with a Q25 quality threshold and the strictest error-elimination algorithm, handled CDR3 identification, clonotype clustering and error correction. Lower-bound total TCR beta diversity was estimated with a nonparametric unseen species model using Euler transformation. TCRdb ran its own pipeline on the public reads, namely fastp trimming at Q25 and MiXCR clone calling, and kept in-frame beta chains. When rows share a CDR3 protein, they turn into one entry using the most common DNA and genes. These V and J calls originate from TCRdb's pipeline instead of the authors' own analysis. For this sample the table gives about 1.4 million distinct CDR3 sequences, of which approximately 63% were detected only once. The top ten clonotypes cover about 6.7% of the sample.

Material: blood. The receptor was isolated from a man aged 18 to 29 in good health. The sequence is built from TRBV27 and TRBJ2-7; TRBD1 agrees with 8 junctional bases. The nucleotides read TGTGCCAGCAGTCTCACGACAGGGGTAGGGGAGCAGTACTTC. Translation gives CASSLTTGVGEQYF.